These 9 T cell receptor beta chains were all obtained from the same sample, sequenced in a study of T cells in Graves' hyperthyroidism and ophthalmopathy. From RNA transcripts, TCR beta CDR3 regions were amplified. RT-PCR in the first round (using the HTBI primer set) targeted the TCR CDR3. TCRdb called the multiplex PCR reads again in MiXCR, with one record for every CDR3 protein. The sample holds around 720,000 distinct CDR3 sequences, over 35% seen once. Input material: blood. All receptors come from a woman between 40 and 50 years old with Graves' hyperthyroidism.

This clonotype was observed a handful of times. The J gene is TRBJ1-3, the V gene TRBV6-5, with D hard to call. The germline V and J ends were trimmed by 0 bases and 0 bases, with 9 bases remaining between them. CDR3 length: 16 residues. CDR1 is MNHEY, CDR2 SVGAGI, per germline. The CDR3: CASSYSLTASGNTIYF. The CDR3, as DNA: TGTGCCAGCAGTTACTCGTTGACGGCCTCTGGAAACACCATATATTTT.

The chain couples TRBV5-6 to TRBJ1-5; 7 bases are a match to TRBD1. This CDR3 has 15 amino acids. CDR1 SGHDT and CDR2 YYEEEE come from the germline V gene. The ends lost 4 bases at V and 3 bases at J; junction bases unmatched: 7. The CDR3 sequence: CASSQTTGANQPQHF. CDR3 in DNA: TGTGCCAGCAGCCAAACCACAGGGGCCAATCAGCCCCAGCATTTT.

The gene calls are TRBV7-2 and TRBJ2-2; 7 bases match TRBD1. V lost 3 bases to trimming and J lost 6 bases; unmatched junction nucleotides: 4. CDR1 SGHTA and CDR2 FQGNSA come from the germline V gene. The CDR3 extends over 14 amino acids. CDR3 residues: CASSLRTGSGELFF. The CDR3 DNA reads as TGTGCCAGCAGCTTGAGGACAGGATCCGGGGAGCTGTTTTTT.

The rearrangement joins TRBV2 to TRBJ2-2; 8 bases match TRBD2. V shed 6 bases and J 5 bases; nucleotides not matched to a gene: 11. The CDR3 length is 16 residues. Germline V CDR1 and CDR2: SNHLY, FYNNEI. In DNA form, the CDR3 reads TGTGCCAGCAGCCACCGCAGCGGGGGAGGGACCGGGGAGCTGTTTTTT. Protein sequence: CASSHRSGGGTGELFF.

Only a few counts were recorded for this clonotype. The V and J genes are TRBV12-3 or TRBV12-4 and TRBJ1-2; no reliable D call. This CDR3 is built from 15 residues. The germline V and J ends were trimmed by 6 bases and 0 bases, with 14 bases remaining between them. The CDR3 spells CASRRTEIANYGYTF. The CDR3 region has the DNA TGTGCCAGCAGGAGAACAGAGATAGCTAACTATGGCTACACCTTC.

As regards this clonotype: Being one base from a much bigger clone, this may be a read error. The V gene is TRBV7-9, the J gene TRBJ1-2; 8 bases agree with TRBD1. This CDR3 region has 14 residues. Germline CDR1 is SEHNR and CDR2 is FQNEAQ (reference sequence). After removal of 5 bases from V and 7 bases from J, the junction contained 9 bases not matched to a gene. CDR3 DNA sequence: TGTGCCAGCAGCGTCCGAAGGACAGGGACTGGCTACACCTTC. Translating gives CASSVRRTGTGYTF.

This chain's CDR3 is CASSQIRGSGANVLTF. Written as DNA, the CDR3 is TGTGCCAGCAGCCAAATTCGGGGGTCTGGGGCCAACGTCCTGACTTTC. The J gene is TRBJ2-6, the V gene TRBV7-2, with D perhaps matching TRBD2 (6 bases). Trimming left V 5 bases short and J 1 base short, with 12 bases between. Per the germline V gene, CDR1 is SGHTA and CDR2 is FQGNSA. CDR3 length: 16 amino acids. The complete variable domain, with remaining parts taken from reference TRBV7-2 and TRBJ2-6, reads GAGVSQSPSNKVTEKGKDVELRCDPISGHTALYWYRQSLGQGLEFLIYFQGNSAPDKSGLPSDRFSAERTGGSVSTLTIQRTQQEDSAVYLCASSQIRGSGANVLTFGAGSRLTVL.

This clonotype was recorded once. This sequence may be a read error, since a much larger clone differs from it by one base. The chain couples TRBV20-1 to TRBJ2-7; TRBD2 matches 9 bases. V was clipped by 5 bases and J by 9 bases; unmatched bases: 11. From germline, CDR1 is DFQATT and CDR2 SNEGSKA (reference sequence). The CDR3 runs to 13 residues. CDR3 sequence (DNA): TGCAGTGCTGGGGGTGCTACTAGCGGGCGGCAGTACTTC. Translating gives CSAGGATSGRQYF.

As to this clonotype: At one boundary the junction diverges from the germline segment, which might be a read error. The gene calls are TRBV10-3 and TRBJ1-2; TRBD1 aligns across 12 bases. The length of the CDR3 is 15 residues. Germline CDR1 ENHRY, CDR2 SYGVKD. The CDR3 DNA reads as TGTGCCAGCAGTGGGGGCCGGGACAGGGGGCGCGGCTACACCTTC. This translates into CASSGGRDRGRGYTF.